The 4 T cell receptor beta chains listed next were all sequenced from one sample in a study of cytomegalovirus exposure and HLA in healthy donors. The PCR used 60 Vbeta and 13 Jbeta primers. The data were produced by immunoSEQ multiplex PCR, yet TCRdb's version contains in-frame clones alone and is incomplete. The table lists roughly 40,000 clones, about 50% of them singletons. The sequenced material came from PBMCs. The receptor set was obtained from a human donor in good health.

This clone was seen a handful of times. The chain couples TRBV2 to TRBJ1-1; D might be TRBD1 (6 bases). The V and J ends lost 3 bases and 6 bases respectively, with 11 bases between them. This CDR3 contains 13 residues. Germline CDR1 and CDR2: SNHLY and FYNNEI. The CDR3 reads CASSDAGGSEAFF. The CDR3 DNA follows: TGTGCCAGCAGTGATGCGGGGGGCTCTGAAGCTTTCTTT.

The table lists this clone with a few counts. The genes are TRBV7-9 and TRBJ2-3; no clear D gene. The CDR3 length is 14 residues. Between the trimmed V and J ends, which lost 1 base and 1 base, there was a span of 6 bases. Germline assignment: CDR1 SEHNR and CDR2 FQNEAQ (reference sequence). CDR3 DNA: TGTGCCAGCAGCTTAGTTCAGGGCACAGATACGCAGTATTTT. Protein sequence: CASSLVQGTDTQYF. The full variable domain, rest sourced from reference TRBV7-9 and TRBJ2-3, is DTGVSQNPRHKITKRGQNVTFRCDPISEHNRLYWYRQTLGQGPEFLTYFQNEAQLEKSRLLSDRFSAERPKGSFSTLEIQRTEQGDSAMYLCASSLVQGTDTQYFGPGTRLTVL.

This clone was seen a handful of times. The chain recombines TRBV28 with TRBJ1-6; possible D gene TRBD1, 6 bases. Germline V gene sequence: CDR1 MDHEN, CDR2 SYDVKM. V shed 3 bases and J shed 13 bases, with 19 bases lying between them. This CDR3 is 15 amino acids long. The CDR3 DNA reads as TGTGCCAGCAGTTTTTCGGACAGCCAACTAGGCCCCCTCCACTTT. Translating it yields CASSFSDSQLGPLHF.

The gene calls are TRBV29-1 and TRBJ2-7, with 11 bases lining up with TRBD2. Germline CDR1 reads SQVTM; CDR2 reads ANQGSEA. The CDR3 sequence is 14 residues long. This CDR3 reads CSVASGTSGYEQYF. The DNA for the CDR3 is TGCAGTGTCGCCTCCGGGACTAGCGGATACGAGCAGTACTTC.